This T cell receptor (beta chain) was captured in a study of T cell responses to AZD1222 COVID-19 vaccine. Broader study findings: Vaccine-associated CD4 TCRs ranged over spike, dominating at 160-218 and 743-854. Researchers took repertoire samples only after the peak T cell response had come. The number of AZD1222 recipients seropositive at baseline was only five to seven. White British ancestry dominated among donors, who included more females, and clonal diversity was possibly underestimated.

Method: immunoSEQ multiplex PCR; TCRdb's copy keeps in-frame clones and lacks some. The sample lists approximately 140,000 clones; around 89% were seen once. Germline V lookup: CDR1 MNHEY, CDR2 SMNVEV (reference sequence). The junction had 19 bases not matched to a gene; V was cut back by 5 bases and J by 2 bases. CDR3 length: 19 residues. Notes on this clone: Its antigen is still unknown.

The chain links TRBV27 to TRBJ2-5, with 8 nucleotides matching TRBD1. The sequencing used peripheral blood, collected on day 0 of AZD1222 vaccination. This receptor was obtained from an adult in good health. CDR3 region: CASSPRQGYKLFLQETQYF. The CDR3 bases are TGTGCCAGCAGTCCCCGACAGGGGTACAAACTTTTTTTACAAGAGACCCAGTACTTC.